Shown below are 9 T cell receptor beta chains from a single sample sequenced in a study of CXCR3-negative and CXCR3-positive naive CD8 T cells. 5' RACE that incorporated UMI labels was used to prepare the TRB cDNA libraries. TCRdb reprocessed the 5' RACE reads and reports one entry per CDR3 protein, with no DNA. This sample's table has 40,000 to 55,000 distinct CDR3 sequences. Sequencing was performed on naive CXCR3- CD8+ T cells from blood. Specified subset: CD45RO-CCR7+CD27+CD95- naive CD8+ T cells lacking CXCR3 (TNR3-). Receptor source: a human donor in good health. Some clones in this sample may be carry-over from other donors' samples.

The chain joins TRBV12-3 or TRBV12-4 to TRBJ1-1; TCRdb names TRBD1, which stays unverified in the absence of DNA. The CDR3 covers 17 residues. The CDR3 reads CASSDRGGGPFGTEAFF.

V gene TRBV29-1 combines with J gene TRBJ2-5; as DNA is missing, the TRBD2 call by TCRdb cannot be tested. CDR3 size: 15 residues. CDR1 and CDR2 from the germline V gene are SQVTM and ANQGSEA. CDR3: CSVEGGGLVGETQYF.

This chain connects TRBV28 to TRBJ2-7; absent DNA, TCRdb's TRBD1 call cannot be checked. Germline lookup yields CDR1 MDHEN and CDR2 SYDVKM. The CDR3 totals 14 residues. The CDR3 spells CASSMTGSSYEQYF.

The chain recombines TRBV7-3 with TRBJ1-1; TCRdb's D call, TRBD1, is unchecked because there is no DNA. This CDR3 is built from 15 residues. The germline gives CDR1 SGHTA, CDR2 FQGTGA. The CDR3 reads CASIPSTELNTEAFF.

The chain links TRBV6-4 to TRBJ1-6. The CDR3 has 13 residues. Germline V gives CDR1 MRHNA, CDR2 SNTAGT. CDR3 in amino acids: CASSDSDNSPLHF.

The chain uses TRBV6-1 and TRBJ2-3; TCRdb picks TRBD1, but there is no DNA to check that call. The CDR3 extends over 15 amino acids. Germline CDR1 reads MNHNS; CDR2 reads SASEGT. This CDR3 reads CASSEWGGATDTQYF.

This chain joins TRBV29-1 and TRBJ2-1; with no DNA, the TCRdb D assignment of TRBD1 cannot be verified. Per germline, CDR1 SQVTM and CDR2 ANQGSEA. CDR3 length: 13 residues. The CDR3 loop reads CSVGTGTGYEQFF.

The V call is TRBV4-2, the J call TRBJ2-7; TCRdb's D call, TRBD1, is unchecked because there is no DNA. The germline V gene has CDR1 LGHNA and CDR2 YNFKEQ. The CDR3 contains 14 residues. Here the CDR3 reads CASSQQTGSYEQYF.

The gene calls are TRBV7-9 and TRBJ2-1. The germline V gene has CDR1 SEHNR and CDR2 FQNEAQ (reference sequence). CDR3 size: 15 residues. CDR3 residues: CASSAFQWGYNEQFF.